The clone carrying this T cell receptor beta chain was observed a handful of times. The antigen is unknown. The record originates from a study of cytomegalovirus exposure and HLA in healthy donors. Study background: Membership in the Caucasian-associated ancestry cluster was found for around four fifths of approximately 380 genotyped donors.

The PCR made use of 60 Vbeta and 13 Jbeta primers. Assay used: immunoSEQ multiplex PCR; TCRdb lists only in-frame clones, some missing. The data contain 75,000 to 90,000 clones, roughly a tenth of them singletons. The V gene end was trimmed by 8 bases and the J gene end by 4 bases; junction bases not matched to a gene: 1. CDR1 and CDR2 from the germline V gene are GTSNPN and SVGIG (reference sequence). The CDR3 totals 11 residues. Study-wide results and limits: The study assumed roughly uniform donor sequencing depth for presence/absence analyses. An Asian-associated ancestry cluster reportedly showed fewer N-insertions than the roughly 670-donor mean in a later analysis. The authors reported that TCR beta sequences could predict HLA-A and HLA-B alleles. These predictions were accurate for most subjects in the first cohort.

The sequencing input was PBMCs. The source is a man aged 60-69 years in good health and CMV-seropositive. V usage is TRBV30 and J usage is TRBJ2-7; 11 nucleotides line up with TRBD1. This CDR3 reads CAGTGGYEQYF. CDR3 bases: TGTGCCGGGACAGGGGGGTACGAGCAGTACTTC.